These T cell receptor beta chains were read from a single sample in a study of T cells in Graves' hyperthyroidism and ophthalmopathy. TCRdb analysed the multiplex PCR reads with MiXCR anew, one entry per CDR3 protein. The table includes 300,000 to 400,000 distinct CDR3 sequences, about 15% detected once. The sequenced material came from blood. Receptors were obtained from a woman aged 60 to 75 with Graves' hyperthyroidism. Both conserved end residues are part of each CDR3. A D gene is named only where the DNA matches it firmly. Clone size, where shown, is once, few, many, or a class for clones that have expanded.

d_gene	abundance	j_gene	v_gene	CDR3nt	CDR3aa
TRBD1	many	TRBJ2-7	TRBV11-3	TGTGCCAGCAGCGGACAGGGGGCGTCGTACGAGCAGTACTTC	CASSGQGASYEQYF
TRBD2	-	TRBJ2-1	TRBV20-1	TGCAGTGCTGTTACTAGCGGGATCTACAATGAGCAGTTCTTC	CSAVTSGIYNEQFF
TRBD1	-	TRBJ1-5	TRBV2	TGTGCCAGCAGTGAAGGCGGGACAGCTCAGCCCCAGCATTTT	CASSEGGTAQPQHF
TRBD1	many	TRBJ2-2	TRBV3-1	TGTGCCAGCAGCCTACAGGGGCCCGGGGAGCTGTTTTTT	CASSLQGPGELFF
-	-	TRBJ1-1	TRBV29-1	TGCAGCGTTGCTGGCTATAGGACTGAAGCTTTCTTT	CSVAGYRTEAFF
TRBD2	many	TRBJ2-3	TRBV7-8	TGTGCCAGCAGCTTAAGGCGGGAGCCAGATACGCAGTATTTT	CASSLRREPDTQYF
-	few	TRBJ2-3	TRBV5-1	TGCGCCAGCAGCTTGGAGATCGGAGGGGGAGATACGCAGTATTTT	CASSLEIGGGDTQYF
TRBD2	-	TRBJ2-1	TRBV11-2	TGTGCCAGCAGCCCCGGTGGTAGCGGGAGGGGAGACAATGAGCAGTTCTTC	CASSPGGSGRGDNEQFF
TRBD2	many	TRBJ2-1	TRBV20-1	TGCAGTGCTGCCCGGACTAGCGGTTACAATGAGCAGTTCTTC	CSAARTSGYNEQFF
TRBD1	many	TRBJ2-7	TRBV13	TGTGCCAGCAGCGGCGGGCCGGGACAGGATTCCTACGAGCAGTACTTC	CASSGGPGQDSYEQYF
TRBD1	few	TRBJ2-7	TRBV5-1	TGCGCCAGCAGCCCCGGGACAGCCCTCGAGCAGTACTTC	CASSPGTALEQYF
-	many	TRBJ2-4	TRBV6-1	TGTGCCAGCAGTGAGGCGGCAGGGGTACGTGGCATTCAGTACTTC	CASSEAAGVRGIQYF
-	many	TRBJ2-3	TRBV18	TGTGCCAGCAGCCCAAGCCCAGATACGCAGTATTTT	CASSPSPDTQYF
-	-	TRBJ2-2	TRBV6-1	TGTGCCAGCAGTGTGGGACAGAACACCGGGGAGCTGTTTTTT	CASSVGQNTGELFF
-	many	TRBJ2-1	TRBV18	TGTGCCAGCTCACCACCGAGTCGGCATCGGGATGAGCAGTTCTTC	CASSPPSRHRDEQFF
-	-	TRBJ1-5	TRBV19	TGTGCCAGTGGGGACCCAGCTAGCAATCAGCCCCAGCATTTT	CASGDPASNQPQHF
-	-	TRBJ1-5	TRBV9	TGTGCCAGCAGCGTAGGACCCGGAAATCAGCCCCAGCATTTT	CASSVGPGNQPQHF
TRBD2	many	TRBJ2-3	TRBV11-2	TGTGCCAGCATAAAGGGGTTCGGCGGGAGTGCGGATACGCAGTATTTT	CASIKGFGGSADTQYF
-	many	TRBJ2-5	TRBV12-3/TRBV12-4	TGTGCCAGCAGTTTATGGGGGGGCCCCCAGTACTTC	CASSLWGGPQYF
-	few	TRBJ2-7	TRBV11-3	TGTGCCAGCAGCTTGGCCGGCGAGCAGTACTTC	CASSLAGEQYF
TRBD2	many	TRBJ2-1	TRBV30	TGTGCCTGGAGTGCCGGGACTAGCGGTTCCTCCTACAATGAGCAGTTCTTC	CAWSAGTSGSSYNEQFF
-	-	TRBJ2-2	TRBV30	TGTGCCTGGATCCCCCGCAGGCTCATGAACACCGGGGAGCTGTTTTTT	CAWIPRRLMNTGELFF
-	many	TRBJ1-1	TRBV18	TGTGCCAGCTCACCACCGGGACGAACCCCACGGCCCGCTGAAGCTTTCTTT	CASSPPGRTPRPAEAFF
TRBD1	many	TRBJ1-1	TRBV12-3/TRBV12-4	TGTGCCAGCAGTTCATACAGGGGGTTAATGAACACTGAAGCTTTCTTT	CASSSYRGLMNTEAFF
-	-	TRBJ2-2	TRBV5-6	TGTGCCAGCAGCTTGGTGGGTGGGTTCAACACCGGGGAGCTGTTTTTT	CASSLVGGFNTGELFF
TRBD1	few	TRBJ1-6	TRBV6-6	TGTGCCAGCAGTTACTCGACAGGGGGGAATTCACCCCTCCACTTT	CASSYSTGGNSPLHF
-	many	TRBJ2-7	TRBV6-2/TRBV6-3	TGTGCCAGCAGTTTTCGACAGGATATCTACGAGCAGTACTTC	CASSFRQDIYEQYF
-	few	TRBJ1-2	TRBV28	TGTGCCAGCGCGTCAGGGTTTAACTATGGCTACACCTTC	CASASGFNYGYTF
-	many	TRBJ1-1	TRBV11-2	TGTGCCAGCAGCTTTATCGAGAACACTGAAGCTTTCTTT	CASSFIENTEAFF
-	many	TRBJ1-1	TRBV7-3	TGTGCCAGCAGCTTAAATCCCTGGGGACACCCATTCTTT	CASSLNPWGHPFF
-	many	TRBJ2-7	TRBV5-1	TGCGCCAGCAGCTTGGCGGGTCAGGGCGCGCCCTACGAGCAGTACTTC	CASSLAGQGAPYEQYF
-	many	TRBJ1-2	TRBV30	TGTGCCTGGAGTATGGGATATGGCTACACCTTC	CAWSMGYGYTF
-	many	TRBJ2-7	TRBV5-1	TGCGCCAGTTCGCCGACGTTAAGCGAGCAGTACTTC	CASSPTLSEQYF
-	-	TRBJ2-5	TRBV6-2/TRBV6-3	TGTGCCAGCAGTGCCCAACTTCAAGAGACCCAGTACTTC	CASSAQLQETQYF
-	once	TRBJ2-2	TRBV20-1	TGCAGTGCTAGTGCGGCCGGGGAGCTGTTTTTT	CSASAAGELFF
TRBD1	many	TRBJ2-3	TRBV6-5	TGTGCCAGCAGTACCGGGACAGGGGTCCATACGCAGTATTTT	CASSTGTGVHTQYF
-	-	TRBJ1-5	TRBV30	TGTGCCTGGAGTCGGAACCTAGTCAATCAGCCCCAGCATTTT	CAWSRNLVNQPQHF
-	-	TRBJ2-1	TRBV4-2	TGTGCCAGCAGGGGCGGGACGAATTGGAATGAGCAGTTCTTC	CASRGGTNWNEQFF
-	few	TRBJ2-1	TRBV13	TGTGCCGGCACCCCCGGGTGGGGCCACAATGAGCAGTTCTTC	CAGTPGWGHNEQFF
-	many	TRBJ2-3	TRBV7-3	TGTGCCAGCAGCTTAATGACTGGGGATACGCAGTATTTT	CASSLMTGDTQYF
-	-	TRBJ1-1	TRBV6-1	TGTGCCAGCATCGCCCCCCTAGGGGCCGGGGACACTGAAGCTTTCTTT	CASIAPLGAGDTEAFF
-	many	TRBJ2-2	TRBV2	TGTGCCAGCAGCACGACAGGGAACACCGGGGAGCTGTTTTTT	CASSTTGNTGELFF
-	many	TRBJ2-5	TRBV3-1	TGTGCCAGCAGCCAACCGGGGCAGGGAGAGGAGACCCAGTACTTC	CASSQPGQGEETQYF
TRBD1	few	TRBJ1-6	TRBV7-3	TGTGCCAGCAGGTCCGGGACAGGGTATTCACCCCTCCACTTT	CASRSGTGYSPLHF
TRBD2	many	TRBJ2-1	TRBV7-3	TGTGCCAGCAGCTTTGGGACTAGGTGGAGTGAGCAGTTCTTC	CASSFGTRWSEQFF
-	few	TRBJ2-7	TRBV11-3	TGTGCCAGCAGCTTAGTAATGACAGGCTACGAGCAGTACTTC	CASSLVMTGYEQYF
TRBD2	many	TRBJ2-5	TRBV7-9	TGTGCCAGCAGCCCTCCGGGACTAGCGGAACAAGAGACCCAGTACTTC	CASSPPGLAEQETQYF
TRBD2	many	TRBJ2-1	TRBV7-2	TGTGCCAGCAGCTTATTAAGACTAGCGGGTCTTTACAATGAGCAGTTCTTC	CASSLLRLAGLYNEQFF
TRBD2	-	TRBJ2-1	TRBV5-1	TGCGCCAGCAGCTTCCATTTCGATCCAGCGGGAGTTTCGAATGAGCAGTTCTTC	CASSFHFDPAGVSNEQFF
-	-	TRBJ2-1	TRBV19	TGTGCCAGTACCATACAAGGGGGAAGGAGTGAGCAGTTCTTC	CASTIQGGRSEQFF